This TCR beta chain appears in the sequencing data of a study of naive and memory T cell subsets. This clonotype was seen ten or more times. Amplification of ligated cDNA took four PCR rounds with SP2 and nested alpha and beta constant primers. TCRdb recomputed calls from the 5' RACE reads with MiXCR, one row per CDR3 protein. The table records about 62,000 distinct CDR3 sequences, 8% to 9% of them present only once. CDR1 and CDR2 (germline): SQVTM, ANQGSEA. The CDR3 has 16 amino acids. Between the trimmed V and J ends, which lost 4 bases and 7 bases, there was a span of 25 bases. TCR cDNA received a 3' ligated oligonucleotide that carried a UMI.

The clonotype was recovered from a female donor in good health. The chain uses TRBV29-1 and TRBJ1-2; D is ambiguous. The CDR3 is CSVATGVGPREGGYTF. The CDR3 DNA reads TGCAGCGTTGCCACGGGAGTTGGGCCTCGTGAGGGTGGCTACACCTTC.